This T cell receptor beta chain was captured in a study of blood T cell repertoires in COVID-19 (dated by TCRdb to 2020 to 2021). Regarding the complete study: Samples from collaborators originated in the United States, Italy and Spain and spanned both the acute and convalescent phases of COVID-19. The prospective study material was composed of cDNA or gDNA derived from T cells, B-cell-depleted T cells, or PBMCs. The dataset comprised deeply sampled blood TCRbeta repertoires from subjects exposed to, actively infected with, or recovered from COVID-19. A freely available public database, intended as a resource for researchers studying the immune response to SARS-CoV-2, is where the repertoires were released. The samples were drawn from the first 160 participants of the ongoing ImmuneRACE study and from roughly 1,300 subjects provided by 6 global collaborators. A de-identified subject ID, COVID-19 status, age in years and sex were almost always included in the sample metadata. Where available, HLA class I and class II types were taken from metadata supplied by the sample provider and were not determined by assay-based typing.

This clone was picked up one time. It lacks a known antigen. No much larger clonotype is one base removed from it; base qualities were not supplied. From the cysteine up to the phenylalanine, the CDR3 has a length of 15 residues. Solely the CDR3 DNA is kept, with 45 bases framed from the first base. The germline V gene (reference sequence) gives CDR1 as MNHEY and CDR2 as SMNVEV. V is cut by 6 bases and J by 4 bases, and the space between the germline ends is 13 bases. The collaborating institutions used their own protocols to collect whole blood in K2EDTA tubes. For TCRbeta analysis, collaborators shipped samples as frozen whole blood, isolated PBMCs, or DNA extracted from either of those sample types. What the study reported, not specific to this receptor: The amount of clinical and demographic metadata varied by source and participant and was provided uncurated.

TCRbeta CDR3 regions were amplified from genomic DNA by means of the immunoSEQ Assay, a bias-controlled multiplex PCR. The paper's data handling went like this. The number of nucleated cells in each sample was estimated by amplification of reference gene primers within the assay. To quantify the absolute abundance of each unique TCRbeta CDR3 rearrangement, sequence reads were collapsed and filtered. For each sample, productive Simpson clonality was calculated as the square root of Simpson's diversity index over productive rearrangements. TCRdb retrieved this table from immuneACCESS and kept in-frame rearrangements only. Not all clones are present; in checked studies, unresolved V genes account for under half, and no reason is known for the remainder. V and J calls and clone size are as listed in that table; D and trimming were resolved from the DNA. The sample table contains roughly 170,000 clones; only one count was recorded for roughly 86% of them. The biggest ten clones account for 2.7% of the sample.

The chain employs TRBV27 and TRBJ2-6, with TRBD1 tentatively as D gene (7 bases match). The receptor was derived from a middle-aged man with active or convalescent COVID-19. The source material was peripheral blood. The base sequence is TGTGCCAGCAGCAGGGGGGATGGAGGGGCCAACGTCCTGACTTTC. Its coded protein is CASSRGDGGANVLTF.